This T cell receptor beta chain derives from a study of cytomegalovirus exposure and HLA in healthy donors. The PCR used 60 Vbeta and 13 Jbeta primers. Some clones are missing from TCRdb's copy, which holds only in-frame ones; the method was immunoSEQ multiplex PCR. The repertoire holds some 140,000 clones, with roughly 80% as singletons. Study observations and caveats: In vitro data verified three CMV-associated chains as specific for CMV antigens.

Germline CDR1 and CDR2: MDHEN and SYDVKM. This CDR3 is built from 15 residues. Trimming at V came to 5 bases and at J to 2 bases, leaving 8 bases not matched to a gene. About this clone itself: The antigen is not known.

Source material: PBMCs. The chain carries TRBV28 and TRBJ1-2; TRBD1 matches 7 bases. The sequence was collected from a man younger than 45 in good health and CMV-seronegative. The CDR3 bases are TGTGCCAGCAGTCCTCCCTCGGGACAGAACTATGGCTACACCTTC. It encodes CASSPPSGQNYGYTF.